One T cell receptor beta chain is described in this entry. This entry comes from a study of regulatory T cells in long-lasting Graves disease. Library construction for TCR beta used iRepertoire HTBI primers and Arm-PCR of CDR3 regions. One entry per CDR3 protein, called by TCRdb with MiXCR from the multiplex PCR reads. Of roughly 560,000 distinct CDR3 sequences listed, around 12% are singletons. Time point described: newly diagnosed GD, antithyroid drugs for less than 3 months. The TCR library was prepared using RNA isolated from PBMCs. In germline, CDR1 is SQVTM, CDR2 ANQGSEA. The CDR3 covers 13 residues. Trimming shortened V by 2 bases and J by 1 base, and 5 bases separated the two germline ends. This sample was shared with a second study, whose subject was T cells in Graves' hyperthyroidism and ophthalmopathy.

This receptor was obtained from a woman in her twenties or thirties with Graves disease. This chain connects TRBV29-1 to TRBJ2-2; D is undetermined. The source was peripheral blood mononuclear cells (PBMCs), collected at new diagnosis, from a patient treated with antithyroid drugs. The CDR3 sequence: CSVESGNTGELFF. DNA for the CDR3: TGCAGCGTTGAATCAGGGAACACCGGGGAGCTGTTTTTT.